The following is a T cell receptor (beta chain) sequence with its context. The antigen is unknown. The data stem from a study of CD8 T cells in ankylosing spondylitis. Findings and caveats of the study: Several highly homologous variants made up a TCR beta motif, and this motif appeared characteristic of ankylosing spondylitis blood.

Germline V gene sequence: CDR1 LGHNA, CDR2 YSLEER. This CDR3 region has 12 residues. V was shortened by 3 bases and J by 3 bases, with 5 bases between the two germline ends. TCRdb analysed the 5' RACE reads with MiXCR anew, one entry per CDR3 protein. The sample holds around 770,000 distinct CDR3 sequences, 12% seen once. This receptor was obtained from a male donor with ankylosing spondylitis. The chain employs TRBV4-3 and TRBJ2-5; D not certain. The source material was blood, either unsorted or a sorted T cell fraction (not recorded which). CDR3 in DNA: TGCGCCAGCAGCCACCCCAAAGAGACCCAGTACTTC. Amino acids: CASSHPKETQYF.